The next 24 T cell receptor beta chains were all read from a single sample in a study of OX40 agonist ivuxolimab in advanced cancers. The protocol was immunoSEQ multiplex PCR, while the TCRdb copy is restricted to in-frame clones and leaves out a portion. The sample records around 140,000 clones, about nine tenths being singletons. The source material was CD4+ or CD8+ T cells sorted from blood, sampled in a trial of the OX40 agonist ivuxolimab. Receptor source: an adult with an advanced solid tumor such as melanoma, head and neck, liver or kidney cancer.

The V gene is TRBV11-2, the J gene TRBJ2-5, with D uncertain. Trimming removed 5 bases at V and 4 bases at J, with 11 bases between. The length of the CDR3 is 13 residues. From germline, CDR1 is SGHAT and CDR2 FQNNGV. In DNA, the CDR3 is TGTGCCAGCAGCCCCCAATGGGGAGAGACCCAGTACTTC. Translated: CASSPQWGETQYF.

This chain uses TRBV5-1 with TRBJ1-4; D is uncertain. Trimming took off 4 bases at V and 7 bases at J, with 17 bases between the two ends. Germline V CDR1 and CDR2: SGHRS, YFSETQ. CDR3 length equals 15 residues. CDR3 residues: CASSRIPGSGEKLFF. The CDR3 region has the DNA TGCGCCAGCAGCCGTATTCCGGGGTCTGGTGAAAAACTGTTTTTT.

This clone was picked up one time. The V call is TRBV5-4, the J call TRBJ1-4, with D tentatively TRBD1 (6 bases). Germline CDR1 reads SGHNT; CDR2 reads YYREEE (reference sequence). The CDR3 has 15 residues. The ends were cut back, 4 bases at V and 6 bases at J, with 16 bases in the middle. In nucleotides, the CDR3 is TGTGCCAGCAGCCCACTCACAGGGAGTGATGAAAAACTGTTTTTT. Encoded protein: CASSPLTGSDEKLFF.

To note about this clone: The germline gene is not matched at one end of the junction; a read error may be the cause. The chain carries TRBV28 and TRBJ1-4; D is possibly TRBD1 (5 bases). CDR3 length equals 16 residues. Germline-derived CDR1 and CDR2 are MDHEN and SYDVKM. The CDR3 is CTSSLIADTSNEKLFF. CDR3 nucleotide sequence: TGTACCAGCAGTTTAATCGCGGACACCAGTAATGAAAAACTGTTTTTT. Combining the CDR3 with reference TRBV28 and TRBJ1-4 gives the whole variable domain DVKVTQSSRYLVKRTGEKVFLECVQDMDHENMFWYRQDPGLGLRLIYFSYDVKMKEKGDIPEGYSVSREKKERFSLILESASTNQTSMYLCTSSLIADTSNEKLFFGSGTQLSVL.

The chain links TRBV4-1 to TRBJ2-4, with D possibly matching TRBD2 (6 bases). This CDR3 is built from 16 residues. CDR1 and CDR2 from the germline V gene are MGHRA and YSYEKL. V dropped 1 base and J dropped 0 bases, with 10 bases sitting between them. The CDR3 sequence: CASSQVGGLAKNIQYF. Written as DNA, the CDR3 is TGCGCCAGCAGCCAAGTCGGGGGTCTAGCCAAAAACATTCAGTACTTC.

CDR3 sequence reads: CASSLATGYQPQHF. CDR3 bases: TGTGCCAGCAGCTTAGCGACGGGATATCAGCCCCAGCATTTT. The chain couples TRBV7-9 to TRBJ1-5, with no clear D. The CDR3 has 14 amino acids. Between the trimmed V and J ends, which lost 0 bases and 5 bases, there was a span of 8 bases. CDR1 SEHNR and CDR2 FQNEAQ come from the germline V gene (reference sequence).

This chain joins TRBV15 and TRBJ2-7; 7 bases are shared with TRBD2. With 3 bases clipped from V and 3 bases from J, the junction kept 8 bases outside the gene matches. The CDR3 runs 15 residues. The V gene's germline CDR1 is LNHNV and CDR2 YYDKDF (reference sequence). In nucleotides, the CDR3 is TGTGCCACCAGCAGCTCATTAGGACTAGGCTACGAGCAGTACTTC. Its protein product is CATSSSLGLGYEQYF.

The rearrangement links TRBV11-1 to TRBJ2-3; D gene unclear. V lost 2 bases, J lost 4 bases, and 13 bases lay in between. From germline, CDR1 is SGHAT and CDR2 FQDESV (reference sequence). This CDR3 contains 15 residues. CDR3 coding DNA: TGTGCCAGCAGCTTAATAGGTACAGTTCCAGATACGCAGTATTTT. Its translation is CASSLIGTVPDTQYF.

V gene TRBV30 combines with J gene TRBJ2-4; the D is unclear. The V end lost 3 bases, the J end lost 4 bases, and 10 bases lay between the germline ends. Germline V lookup: CDR1 GTSNPN, CDR2 SVGIG (reference sequence). CDR3 length: 13 amino acids. The CDR3 sequence is CAWSQNDKNIQYF. The CDR3 DNA reads TGTGCCTGGAGCCAGAATGATAAAAACATTCAGTACTTC.

V is TRBV11-3 and J is TRBJ1-5; D gene uncertain. CDR1 is SGHNT and CDR2 is YENEEA in the germline V gene. V was cut by 1 base and J by 4 bases, with 2 bases left in between. This CDR3 contains 12 residues. This chain's CDR3 is CASSLVNQPQHF. The CDR3 region has the DNA TGTGCCAGCAGCTTAGTTAATCAGCCCCAGCATTTT.

The chain is built from TRBV11-3 and TRBJ2-1; weak D call: TRBD2 (6 bases). The germline V and J ends were trimmed by 5 bases and 9 bases, with 17 bases remaining between them. Germline assignment: CDR1 SGHNT and CDR2 YENEEA. The CDR3 extends over 14 amino acids. The CDR3 here is CASSPRTGEREQFF. The CDR3 DNA reads TGTGCCAGCAGCCCCCGAACGGGAGAACGTGAGCAGTTCTTC.

The CDR3 bases are TGTGCCAGCAGCTCCTTGGACGCTAACAATCAGCCCCAGCATTTT. This sequence encodes CASSSLDANNQPQHF. J is TRBJ1-5 and V is TRBV7-9; D is ambiguous. The CDR3 totals 15 residues. The germline V and J ends were trimmed by 4 bases and 3 bases, with 13 bases remaining between them. Germline CDR1 is SEHNR and CDR2 is FQNEAQ (reference sequence).

The V and J genes are TRBV5-8 and TRBJ2-7; no clear D gene. The CDR3 runs to 15 residues. Between the trimmed V and J ends, which lost 4 bases and 0 bases, there was a span of 14 bases. From germline, CDR1 is SGHTS and CDR2 YDEGEE. This chain's CDR3 is CASSQGSSSSYEQYF. The CDR3 region has the DNA TGTGCCAGCAGCCAAGGTAGCAGTAGCTCCTACGAGCAGTACTTC.

The genes are TRBV9 and TRBJ2-3; perhaps TRBD2 as D (6 bases). With 0 bases removed from V and 10 bases from J, the gap between germline ends came to 12 bases. The germline V gene encodes CDR1 SGDLS and CDR2 YYNGEE. This CDR3 region has 13 residues. The CDR3: CASSVGGGTSQYF. The CDR3 DNA reads TGTGCCAGCAGCGTAGGGGGCGGGACGTCGCAGTATTTT.

The gene calls are TRBV10-3 and TRBJ2-1; 7 bases agree with TRBD2. Germline V gene data show CDR1 as ENHRY and CDR2 as SYGVKD. V lost 0 bases to trimming and J lost 1 base; unmatched junction nucleotides: 3. The CDR3 loop spans 16 amino acids. CDR3 DNA: TGTGCCATCAGTGAGTCTGGCGGGAGTTCCTACAATGAGCAGTTCTTC. It yields the protein CAISESGGSSYNEQFF.

V is TRBV29-1 and J is TRBJ2-6; no clear D gene. V dropped 6 bases and J dropped 3 bases, with 12 bases sitting between them. Germline CDR1 SQVTM, CDR2 ANQGSEA. The CDR3 covers 14 residues. The CDR3 DNA reads as TGCAGCGTCAACATTCCCCATGGGGCCAACGTCCTGACTTTC. Residues: CSVNIPHGANVLTF.

This chain joins TRBV6-5 and TRBJ2-7, with D hard to call. V lost 4 bases and J lost 2, with 15 bases in between. The CDR3 is made up of 15 amino acids. CDR1 is MNHEY, CDR2 SVGAGI, per germline. The DNA of the CDR3 is TGTGCCAGCAGTTCCTTGGGTGGCGCCACCTACGAGCAGTACTTC. Its protein is CASSSLGGATYEQYF.

CDR3 region: CAPTRLADYEQYF. The CDR3 DNA reads TGTGCCCCGACCCGGCTAGCGGACTACGAGCAGTACTTC. The chain has TRBV7-9 and TRBJ2-5, with 7 positions matching TRBD2. The J call may be in error: the DNA end matches TRBJ2-7 better. Germline V CDR1 and CDR2: SEHNR, FQNEAQ (reference sequence). The CDR3 is made up of 13 amino acids.

The gene calls are TRBV6-5 and TRBJ2-7, with D maybe TRBD1 (5 bases). The germline gives CDR1 MNHEY, CDR2 SVGAGI. Trimming took 2 bases from V and 2 from J, leaving 13 bases between them. The CDR3 is 15 residues long. The CDR3 nucleotides are TGTGCCAGCAGTTACATCCAGGGTGGAACCTACGAGCAGTACTTC. Residues: CASSYIQGGTYEQYF.

The chain recombines TRBV7-9 with TRBJ2-3, with TRBD2 identical over 12 bases. The V gene end was trimmed by 7 bases and the J gene end by 0 bases; junction bases not matched to a gene: 14. Per germline, CDR1 SEHNR and CDR2 FQNEAQ (reference sequence). The CDR3 loop spans 19 amino acids. This CDR3 reads CASKETSGSPIGSTDTQYF. The CDR3, as DNA: TGTGCCAGCAAAGAGACTAGCGGGAGCCCAATTGGGAGCACAGATACGCAGTATTTT.

The chain has TRBV18 and TRBJ1-5; a possible D gene is TRBD1 (6 bases). Germline V gene lookup returns CDR1 KGHSH and CDR2 LQKENI. Trimming took off 3 bases at V and 1 base at J, with 10 bases between the two ends. The CDR3 covers 15 residues. CDR3 amino acids: CASSPQGGSNQPQHF. The CDR3 DNA reads as TGTGCCAGCTCACCTCAAGGGGGAAGCAATCAGCCCCAGCATTTT.

Regarding this clone: Other DNA sequences within the sample encode an identical CDR3. The chain joins TRBV9 to TRBJ1-1; D might be TRBD1 (5 bases). This CDR3 has 14 amino acids. CDR1 is SGDLS and CDR2 is YYNGEE in the germline V gene. Between the trimmed V and J ends, which lost 4 bases and 3 bases, there was a span of 13 bases. Here the CDR3 DNA reads TGTGCCAGCAGCCCCCCCCCGGGGGACACTGAAGCTTTCTTT. Translating gives CASSPPPGDTEAFF. The whole variable domain, filled in from reference TRBV9 and TRBJ1-1, reads DSGVTQTPKHLITATGQRVTLRCSPRSGDLSVYWYQQSLDQGLQFLIQYYNGEERAKGNILERFSAQQFPDLHSELNLSSLELGDSALYFCASSPPPGDTEAFFGQGTRLTVV.

CDR3 residues: CASSLGRGIYGYTF. CDR3 nucleotides: TGTGCCAGCAGCTTGGGGCGGGGGATTTATGGCTACACCTTC. The chain has TRBV5-6 and TRBJ1-2; D possibly corresponds to TRBD1 (5 bases). The CDR3 is made up of 14 amino acids. Germline V gene data show CDR1 as SGHDT and CDR2 as YYEEEE. V was trimmed by 0 bases and J by 5 bases, leaving 11 bases between them.

In regard to this clone: The sample carries other DNA sequences with the same CDR3. The chain carries TRBV27 and TRBJ2-7; 7 bases fit TRBD1. CDR1 MNHEY and CDR2 SMNVEV come from the germline V gene (reference sequence). Trimming removed 3 bases from V and 4 bases from J; junction bases left unmatched: 3. CDR3 length equals 13 residues. The CDR3 is CASSFAGGYEQYF. CDR3 coding DNA: TGTGCCAGCAGTTTCGCAGGGGGATACGAGCAGTACTTC.